The 22 T cell receptor beta chains below come from one sample, sequenced in a study of blood T cell repertoires in COVID-19. Clones were sequenced by immunoSEQ multiplex PCR, and TCRdb holds only the in-frame ones, with some missing. The table includes hundreds of thousands of clones, around 90% detected once. The sequenced sample was peripheral blood. The receptor source for this set is a woman in her forties or fifties who had recovered from COVID-19.

This chain connects TRBV19 to TRBJ1-4; no reliable D call. Trimming took off 4 bases at V and 3 bases at J, with 18 bases between the two ends. The germline CDR1 and CDR2 sequences are LNHDA and SQIVND (reference sequence). The CDR3 is 17 amino acids. The CDR3 bases are TGTGCCAGTAGTACCGGAGCCACGGCACACCCTAATGAAAAACTGTTTTTT. This codes for CASSTGATAHPNEKLFF.

This clone was counted between two and nine times. The genes are TRBV28 and TRBJ2-1, with unresolved D. The CDR3 length is 13 residues. Germline V gives CDR1 MDHEN, CDR2 SYDVKM. Trimming took off 10 bases at V and 1 base at J, with 11 bases between the two ends. The CDR3 bases are TGTGCCATTAGGTCCGGGTCCTACAATGAGCAGTTCTTC. Translating gives CAIRSGSYNEQFF.

The rearrangement joins TRBV5-4 to TRBJ1-2, with 7 nucleotides matching TRBD1. The CDR3 length is 17 residues. V was pared by 4 bases and J by 1 base, with 13 bases of the junction left unmatched. Germline lookup yields CDR1 SGHNT and CDR2 YYREEE (reference sequence). The CDR3 nucleotides read TGTGCCAGCAGCCCAGGCTGGGGGACAGCGTTTAACTATGGCTACACCTTC. Its translation: CASSPGWGTAFNYGYTF.

This chain uses TRBV5-1 with TRBJ2-5, with 8 bases lining up with TRBD1. V lost 0 bases and J lost 5; bases outside the gene matches: 9. The CDR3 totals 16 residues. CDR1 and CDR2 (germline): SGHRS, YFSETQ. The CDR3 protein is CASSLGQGKVGETQYF. The CDR3 DNA reads as TGCGCCAGCAGCTTGGGACAGGGGAAAGTGGGGGAGACCCAGTACTTC.

The chain combines TRBV13 with TRBJ1-2, with D possibly TRBD1 on 6 matching bases. Germline loops: CDR1 PRHDT, CDR2 FYEKMQ (reference sequence). CDR3 length: 12 residues. The V end lost 5 bases, the J end lost 5 bases, and 9 bases lay between the germline ends. The CDR3 nucleotides read TGTGCCAGCAGCAGGGGGGGGTATGGCTACACCTTC. This encodes CASSRGGYGYTF.

The gene calls are TRBV30 and TRBJ2-5; maybe TRBD2 (6 bases). CDR1 and CDR2 from the germline V gene are GTSNPN and SVGIG (reference sequence). Trimming removed 0 bases at V and 4 bases at J, with 9 bases between. The CDR3 is 13 amino acids. CDR3 in amino acids: CAWSVGRGETQYF. In DNA form, the CDR3 reads TGTGCCTGGAGTGTTGGGCGGGGAGAGACCCAGTACTTC.

This clone was counted once. J is TRBJ2-1 and V is TRBV2; tentatively, D is TRBD2 (7 bases). The germline gives CDR1 SNHLY, CDR2 FYNNEI. CDR3 length: 13 amino acids. The ends were cut back, 8 bases at V and 7 bases at J, with 15 bases in the middle. CDR3 in DNA: TGTGCCAGCTGGGGGGGCGCTAAGAATGAGCAGTTCTTC. It is translated as CASWGGAKNEQFF. Together with reference TRBV2 and TRBJ2-1, the CDR3 gives the full variable domain: EPEVTQTPSHQVTQMGQEVILRCVPISNHLYFYWYRQILGQKVEFLVSFYNNEISEKSEIFDDQFSVERPDGSNFTLKIRSTKLEDSAMYFCASWGGAKNEQFFGPGTRLTVL.

This chain uses TRBV6-5 with TRBJ2-1; 9 bases map to TRBD2. The J segment lost 6 bases and the V segment lost 8 bases, leaving 5 bases of the junction unmatched. CDR1 and CDR2 (germline): MNHEY, SVGAGI. The CDR3 extends over 13 amino acids. The chain's CDR3 is CASGLAGTNEQFF. CDR3 nucleotide sequence: TGTGCCAGCGGTCTAGCGGGAACCAATGAGCAGTTCTTC.

The V gene is TRBV5-1, the J gene TRBJ1-1, with a weak D call TRBD1 (5 bases). The CDR3 extends over 13 amino acids. The ends were cut back, 2 bases at V and 4 bases at J, with 9 bases in the middle. CDR1 and CDR2 (germline): SGHRS, YFSETQ. The CDR3 region is CASSFNGGTEAFF. The DNA of the CDR3 is TGCGCCAGCAGCTTTAACGGGGGCACTGAAGCTTTCTTT.

V and J are TRBV28 and TRBJ2-2; weak D call: TRBD2 (5 bases). Germline V gene sequence: CDR1 MDHEN, CDR2 SYDVKM. Trimming took off 7 bases at V and 7 bases at J, with 13 bases between the two ends. The CDR3 spans 13 residues. For the CDR3, the DNA is TGTGCCAGCATATCTTACGGGATCGGGGAGCTGTTTTTT. This gives the protein CASISYGIGELFF.

This rearrangement joins TRBV4-3 to TRBJ1-1, with D tentatively TRBD1 (6 bases). The CDR3 length is 15 residues. Trimming took off 0 bases at V and 4 bases at J, with 12 bases between the two ends. Per the germline V gene, CDR1 is LGHNA and CDR2 is YSLEER. The CDR3 DNA reads as TGCGCCAGCAGCCAAGAACCGGGAGGGGGCACTGAAGCTTTCTTT. Protein: CASSQEPGGGTEAFF.

The chain combines TRBV7-2 with TRBJ1-2; TRBD1 matches 8 bases. Trimming took 1 base from V and 6 from J; bases not matched to a gene: 7. Germline-derived CDR1 and CDR2 are SGHTA and FQGNSA. The CDR3 length is 15 residues. The CDR3 is CASSLVSGGGHGYTF. The CDR3 DNA sequence: TGTGCCAGCAGCTTAGTTTCAGGGGGCGGGCATGGCTACACCTTC.

This chain connects TRBV5-1 to TRBJ1-4; tentatively, D is TRBD1 (6 bases). V lost 1 base, J lost 11 bases, and 18 bases lay in between. CDR3 length: 15 residues. The germline CDR1 and CDR2 sequences are SGHRS and YFSETQ. CDR3 region: CASSLLGASNGKLFF. CDR3 in DNA: TGCGCCAGCAGCTTGCTGGGGGCTTCTAATGGGAAACTGTTTTTT.

The chain joins TRBV3-1 (or the pseudogene TRBV3-2) to TRBJ2-7, with 7 bases identical to TRBD1. The CDR3 totals 15 residues. Germline assignment: CDR1 LGHDT and CDR2 YNNKEL (reference sequence). Germline trimming cut 6 bases from V and 5 bases from J; bases unmatched to any gene: 13. The CDR3 sequence: CASRNLGQVADEQYF. In nucleotides, the CDR3 is TGTGCCAGCAGAAATTTAGGACAGGTGGCGGACGAGCAGTACTTC.

This chain joins TRBV3-1 (or the pseudogene TRBV3-2) and TRBJ1-2; TRBD1 agrees at 7 bases. V trimming: 4 bases; J trimming: 7 bases; junction bases outside the gene matches: 9. This CDR3 has 14 amino acids. Germline V CDR1 and CDR2: LGHDT, YNNKEL (reference sequence). The CDR3 bases are TGTGCCAGCAGCCTAATACAGGGGTTTTCTGGCTACACCTTC. Amino acids: CASSLIQGFSGYTF.

The chain has TRBV5-1 and TRBJ2-1; D unresolved. Germline loops: CDR1 SGHRS, CDR2 YFSETQ. V was pared by 2 bases and J by 1 base, with 7 bases between. This CDR3 has 14 amino acids. CDR3 in amino acids: CASSFQVSYNEQFF. CDR3 in DNA: TGCGCCAGCAGCTTCCAGGTTTCCTACAATGAGCAGTTCTTC. Looking up the rest from reference TRBV5-1 and TRBJ2-1 gives the full variable domain: KAGVTQTPRYLIKTRGQQVTLSCSPISGHRSVSWYQQTPGQGLQFLFEYFSETQRNKGNFPGRFSGRQFSNSRSEMNVSTLELGDSALYLCASSFQVSYNEQFFGPGTRLTVL.

The chain joins TRBV10-2 to TRBJ2-7; possibly TRBD2 for D (6 bases). V lost 8 bases to trimming and J lost 2 bases, with 13 bases between them. This CDR3 has 13 residues. Germline V lookup: CDR1 WSHSY, CDR2 SAAADI. CDR3 region: CASGSGLAYEQYF. CDR3 DNA: TGCGCCAGCGGATCGGGACTGGCCTACGAGCAGTACTTC.

The V call is TRBV21-1, the J call TRBJ2-3; the tabulated D call, TRBD2, remains unverified against the DNA. TRBV21-1 is a recognized pseudogene. CDR3 size: 18 residues. The DNA for the CDR3 is TGTGCCAGCAGTCCAGGACTAGCGGGAACGTTTTTCCCAGATACGCAGTATTTT. As protein: CASSPGLAGTFFPDTQYF.

This rearrangement joins TRBV9 to TRBJ1-2; D ambiguous. The germline gives CDR1 SGDLS, CDR2 YYNGEE. The length of the CDR3 is 12 residues. V lost 7 bases, J lost 5 bases, and 12 bases lay in between. The CDR3: CASHTAAYGYTF. CDR3 nucleotides: TGTGCCAGCCATACAGCAGCTTATGGCTACACCTTC.

V and J are TRBV5-1 and TRBJ1-4, with unresolved D. The CDR3 runs to 14 residues. Trimming took 2 bases from V and 8 from J, leaving 13 bases between them. Germline V lookup: CDR1 SGHRS, CDR2 YFSETQ. In DNA form, the CDR3 reads TGCGCCAGCAGCTTAGGCCCACCGGGGGAAAAACTGTTTTTT. Protein sequence: CASSLGPPGEKLFF.

This chain joins TRBV5-1 and TRBJ1-1; D gene uncertain. This CDR3 spans 15 amino acids. Between the trimmed V and J ends, which lost 3 bases and 3 bases, there was a span of 15 bases. Germline V gene lookup returns CDR1 SGHRS and CDR2 YFSETQ. This CDR3 is CASSSRSSKDTEAFF. CDR3 coding DNA: TGCGCCAGCAGCTCCCGGTCTAGTAAGGACACTGAAGCTTTCTTT.

The genes are TRBV7-2 and TRBJ2-3, with TRBD2 identical over 9 bases. From germline, CDR1 is SGHTA and CDR2 FQGNSA. CDR3 length equals 14 residues. J lost 9 bases, V lost 1 base, and 5 bases had no gene match. For the CDR3, the DNA is TGTGCCAGCAGCTTAGGCGGGGGGGGCGGGACGCAGTATTTT. It encodes CASSLGGGGGTQYF. The full variable domain, its missing parts supplied by reference TRBV7-2 and TRBJ2-3, is GAGVSQSPSNKVTEKGKDVELRCDPISGHTALYWYRQSLGQGLEFLIYFQGNSAPDKSGLPSDRFSAERTGGSVSTLTIQRTQQEDSAVYLCASSLGGGGGTQYFGPGTRLTVL.